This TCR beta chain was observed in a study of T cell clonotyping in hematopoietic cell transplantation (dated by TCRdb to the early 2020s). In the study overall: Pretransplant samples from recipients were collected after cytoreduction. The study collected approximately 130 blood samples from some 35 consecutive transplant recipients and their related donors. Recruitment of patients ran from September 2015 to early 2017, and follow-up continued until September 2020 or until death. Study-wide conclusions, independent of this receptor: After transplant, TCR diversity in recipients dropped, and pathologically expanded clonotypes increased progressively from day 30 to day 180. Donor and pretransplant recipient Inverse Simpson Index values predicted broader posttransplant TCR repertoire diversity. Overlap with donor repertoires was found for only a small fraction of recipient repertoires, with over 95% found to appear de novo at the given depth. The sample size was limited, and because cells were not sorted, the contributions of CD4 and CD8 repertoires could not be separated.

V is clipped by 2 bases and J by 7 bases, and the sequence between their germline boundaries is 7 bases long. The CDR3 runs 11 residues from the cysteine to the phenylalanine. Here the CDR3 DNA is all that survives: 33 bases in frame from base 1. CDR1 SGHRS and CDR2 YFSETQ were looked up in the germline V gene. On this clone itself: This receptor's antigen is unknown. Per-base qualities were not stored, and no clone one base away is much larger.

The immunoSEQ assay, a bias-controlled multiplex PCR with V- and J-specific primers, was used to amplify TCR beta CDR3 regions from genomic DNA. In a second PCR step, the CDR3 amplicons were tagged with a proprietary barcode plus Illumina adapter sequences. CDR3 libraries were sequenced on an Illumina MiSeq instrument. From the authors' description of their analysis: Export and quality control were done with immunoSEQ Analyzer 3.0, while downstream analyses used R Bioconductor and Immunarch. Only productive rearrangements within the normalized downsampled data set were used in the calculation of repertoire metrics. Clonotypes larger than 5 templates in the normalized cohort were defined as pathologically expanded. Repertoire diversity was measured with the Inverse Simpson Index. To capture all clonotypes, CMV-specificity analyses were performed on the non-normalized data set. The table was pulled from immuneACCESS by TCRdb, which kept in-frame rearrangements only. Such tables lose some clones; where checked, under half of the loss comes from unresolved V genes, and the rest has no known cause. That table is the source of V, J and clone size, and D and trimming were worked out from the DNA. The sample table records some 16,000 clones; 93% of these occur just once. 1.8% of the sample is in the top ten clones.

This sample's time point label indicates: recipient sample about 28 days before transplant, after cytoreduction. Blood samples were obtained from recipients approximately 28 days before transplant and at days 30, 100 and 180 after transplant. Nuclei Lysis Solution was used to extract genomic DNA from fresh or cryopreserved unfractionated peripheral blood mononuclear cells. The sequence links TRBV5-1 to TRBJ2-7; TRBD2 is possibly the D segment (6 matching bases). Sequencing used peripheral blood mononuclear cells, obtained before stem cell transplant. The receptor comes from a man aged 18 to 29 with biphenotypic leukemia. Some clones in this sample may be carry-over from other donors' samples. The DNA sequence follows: TGCGCCAGCAGCTTCGGGGGTGAGCAGTACTTC. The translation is CASSFGGEQYF. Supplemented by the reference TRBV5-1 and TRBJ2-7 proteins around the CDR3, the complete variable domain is KAGVTQTPRYLIKTRGQQVTLSCSPISGHRSVSWYQQTPGQGLQFLFEYFSETQRNKGNFPGRFSGRQFSNSRSEMNVSTLELGDSALYLCASSFGGEQYFGPGTRLTVT.